Ten or more counts support the clone carrying this T cell receptor (beta chain). Its antigen remains unknown. TCRbeta library preparation incorporated unique molecular identifiers. TCRdb passed the PCR reads through MiXCR, listing each CDR3 protein once. The table has 150,000 to 250,000 distinct CDR3 sequences, roughly 6% seen once; the top ten hold 4.5%. These data originate in a study of T-cell reconstitution after alpha-beta-depleted transplantation in children. Whole-study results and caveats: Several hundred rapidly expanded clones from non-depleted graft cells reportedly supplied alpha-beta T cells about two months post-transplant. Where some patients showed high TCRbeta diversity at day 60, it came from recipient T cells and thymic progenitors that had survived.

The CDR3 covers 16 residues. V lost 2 bases to trimming and J lost 3 bases, with 18 bases between them. Germline values: CDR1 SGDLS, CDR2 YYNGEE. The sequence was collected from a girl under three years old with combined immunodeficiency, due to receive a stem cell transplant. The J gene is TRBJ2-7, the V gene TRBV9; D is possibly TRBD1 or TRBD2 (5 bases each). The sample in question was PBMCs, obtained before TCRalphabeta/CD19-depleted stem cell transplant. CDR3: CASSVATGTQDYEQYF. CDR3 DNA: TGTGCCAGCAGCGTGGCGACCGGGACCCAAGACTACGAGCAGTACTTC. The whole variable domain, filled in from reference TRBV9 and TRBJ2-7, reads DSGVTQTPKHLITATGQRVTLRCSPRSGDLSVYWYQQSLDQGLQFLIQYYNGEERAKGNILERFSAQQFPDLHSELNLSSLELGDSALYFCASSVATGTQDYEQYFGPGTRLTVT.